The clone carrying this TCR beta chain has just a few counts. Its antigen is not identified. Treatment specified: oral pan-JAK inhibitor, 5-10 mg twice daily. V lost 0 bases and J lost 4; bases outside the gene matches: 5. The germline V gene has CDR1 MGHRA and CDR2 YSYEKL. The CDR3 loop spans 15 amino acids. The sample is drawn from a study of CD8+ T cells in alopecia areata. Whole-study results and caveats: Higher clonality than in normal scalp was seen in lesional scalp, especially alopecia totalis/universalis. The study found tofacitinib significantly decreased scalp clonality and expanded CD8+ clones among the top 100. The presence of one nonresponder keeps the tie between baseline CD8+ expansion and response uncertain.

Extracted from the samples, RNA was reverse transcribed into cDNA to serve as the sequencing template. Profiled with immunoSEQ multiplex PCR; TCRdb holds only in-frame clones, not every one. The repertoire holds around 97,000 clones, about nine tenths seen once, with approximately 12% in the top ten. The chain couples TRBV4-1 to TRBJ1-2; 7 bases match TRBD1. The sample here was CD8+ T cells sorted from blood, taken between weeks 30 and 35, from a patient treated with tofacitinib. This sequence originates from a human donor with alopecia areata. DNA for the CDR3: TGCGCCAGCAGCCAAGAACACAGGGGTGGCTATGGCTACACCTTC. Translation: CASSQEHRGGYGYTF.